This T cell receptor (beta chain) was identified in a study of blood T cells in healthy people across ages (dated by TCRdb to between 2014 and 2016). About the study as a whole: In model experiments, roughly one uniquely barcoded TCR beta cDNA molecule per two T cells was captured by template switching. The study measured age-related changes in TCR beta repertoire diversity using deep sequencing normalized with unique cDNA molecular identifiers. Donors were grouped into four age groups: young (average 16 years), middle-aged (roughly 38), aged (approximately 67) and long-lived (just over 80). To avoid experimental bias, donors of different ages were randomly spread across the sequencing lanes. Using the same blood draw, the study looked at two additional independent replicas of 1 million unique cDNA reads for two donors, one aged 18 to 30 and the other aged 80 or older.

Donors were roughly 40 systemically healthy Caucasian individuals from Russia aged roughly 6 to 100 years. Around 10 milliliters of peripheral blood were drawn from each donor into EDTA-treated Vacutainer tubes. PBMCs were isolated by Ficoll-Paque density-gradient centrifugation, with at least 7 million obtained per sample. Total RNA, at least 5 micrograms per sample, was extracted from PBMCs with Trizol reagent. Naive CD45RAhigh/CD27high T cell percentages were measured by flow cytometry on a PBMC aliquot from every donor. Overall study results and their limits: The CMV infection status of donors was not known, potentially confounding age-related changes in expanded clonotypes. Compared with the aged group, more naive CD4+ T cells, fewer expanded clones and increased TCR diversity were shown by the long-lived group, suggesting age selection. Estimates of total diversity from one million sequenced T cells were regarded as lower bounds and underestimates. Because profiling used bulk unsorted PBMCs, naive and antigen-experienced compartments could not be compared conclusively. The percentage of naive T cells measured by flow cytometry correlated strongly with observed TCR beta diversity. Observed TCR beta diversity per million T cells fell roughly linearly with age, and a significant reduction was already apparent by age roughly 41.

This clonotype appeared a single time. Its antigen is unknown. No much larger clone is present one base from it, and per-base qualities are unavailable. Receptor libraries were prepared by 5' RACE. A second PCR of about 6 to 12 cycles was run with a J-beta primer mix and a sample-barcoded 5' primer. A unique molecular identifier was introduced onto each TCR beta cDNA molecule by a template-switch 5' adaptor carrying 12 random nucleotides. Each sample yielded at least 3 million CDR3-containing paired-end reads. First-strand cDNA synthesis was performed from all RNA using the Mint cDNA synthesis kit, with priming by a TRBC-specific oligonucleotide. After uracil-DNA glycosylase treatment, a first 18-cycle PCR used universal primers M1SS and BC2_uni_R on all cDNA. Processing in the source paper ran as follows. Each sample was normalized by randomly selecting 1 million high-quality reads, each carrying a distinct molecular identifier. Instead of being binned into consensus sequences, reads with shared molecular identifiers were discarded. CDR3 identification, clonotype clustering and error correction used MiTCR with a Q25 quality threshold and the strictest error-elimination algorithm. A nonparametric unseen species model using Euler transformation provided a lower-bound estimate of total TCR beta diversity. The public sequencing data were trimmed at Q25 with fastp and processed into clonotypes with MiXCR by TCRdb, which kept only in-frame beta chains. Every CDR3 protein is listed once, alongside the most common genes and DNA of its rows. The V and J calls follow TCRdb's processing rather than the paper's. Counted in this sample were roughly 1.9 million distinct CDR3 sequences; around 42% of them appeared once. The ten largest make up approximately 22% of the sample.

As encoded in the germline V gene, CDR1 is SGHRS while CDR2 is YFSETQ. The CDR3 runs 15 amino acids, cysteine and phenylalanine included. Just CDR3 DNA is preserved here, 45 bases in frame from base 1. Trimming takes 5 bases off V and 0 bases off J; junction bases not matched to a gene: 4. The V gene is TRBV5-1 and the J gene is TRBJ1-1, with TRBD1 matching 10 junction bases. The source of this sequence is a human donor in good health. Sequencing was done on a sample of blood. The DNA sequence follows: TGCGCCAGCAGTGGACAGGGGGGGGTGAACACTGAAGCTTTCTTT. It specifies CASSGQGGVNTEAFF.